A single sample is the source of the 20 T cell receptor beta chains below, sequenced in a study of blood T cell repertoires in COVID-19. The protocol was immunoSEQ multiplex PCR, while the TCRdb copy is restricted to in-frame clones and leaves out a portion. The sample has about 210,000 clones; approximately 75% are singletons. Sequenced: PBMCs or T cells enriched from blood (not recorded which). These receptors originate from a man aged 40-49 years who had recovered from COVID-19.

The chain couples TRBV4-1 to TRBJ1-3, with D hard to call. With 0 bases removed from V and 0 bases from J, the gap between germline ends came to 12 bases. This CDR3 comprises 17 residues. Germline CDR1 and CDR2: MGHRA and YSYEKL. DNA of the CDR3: TGCGCCAGCAGCCAAGAAGCTGCGCCCGGCTCTGGAAACACCATATATTTT. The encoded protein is CASSQEAAPGSGNTIYF.

The CDR3 loop is CASSPSLKGEAFF. The CDR3 DNA reads as TGCGCCAGCAGCCCCAGTTTAAAGGGGGAAGCTTTCTTT. The rearrangement uses TRBV5-1 and TRBJ1-1, with D maybe TRBD1 (5 bases). The CDR3 runs 13 residues. V lost 4 bases, J lost 8 bases, and 15 bases lay in between. Germline loops: CDR1 SGHRS, CDR2 YFSETQ.

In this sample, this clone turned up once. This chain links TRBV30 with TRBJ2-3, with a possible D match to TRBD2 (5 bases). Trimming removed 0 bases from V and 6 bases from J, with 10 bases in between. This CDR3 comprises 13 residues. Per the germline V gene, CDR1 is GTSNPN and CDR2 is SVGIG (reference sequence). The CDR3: CAWSVGVRDTQYF. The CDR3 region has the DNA TGTGCCTGGAGTGTCGGGGTCAGGGATACGCAGTATTTT. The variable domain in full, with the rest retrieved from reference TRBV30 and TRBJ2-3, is SQTIHQWPATLVQPVGSPLSLECTVEGTSNPNLYWYRQAAGRGLQLLFYSVGIGQISSEVPQNLSASRPQDRQFILSSKKLLLSDSGFYLCAWSVGVRDTQYFGPGTRLTVL.

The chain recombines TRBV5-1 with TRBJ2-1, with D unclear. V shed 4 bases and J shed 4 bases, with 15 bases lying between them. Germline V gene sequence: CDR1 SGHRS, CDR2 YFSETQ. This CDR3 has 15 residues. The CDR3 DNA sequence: TGCGCCAGCAGCCCACCTCGTCCCACTTACAATGAGCAGTTCTTC. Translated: CASSPPRPTYNEQFF.

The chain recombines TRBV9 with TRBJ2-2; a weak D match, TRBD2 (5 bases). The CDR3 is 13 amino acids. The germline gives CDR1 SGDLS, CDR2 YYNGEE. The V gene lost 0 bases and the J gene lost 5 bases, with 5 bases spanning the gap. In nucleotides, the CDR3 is TGTGCCAGCAGCGTAGGAGGGACCGGGGAGCTGTTTTTT. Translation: CASSVGGTGELFF.

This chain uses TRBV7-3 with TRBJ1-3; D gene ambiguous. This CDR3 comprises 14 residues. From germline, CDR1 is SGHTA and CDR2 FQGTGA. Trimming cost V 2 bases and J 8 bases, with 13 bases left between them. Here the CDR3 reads CASSLYALGYTIYF. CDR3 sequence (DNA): TGTGCCAGCAGCTTATACGCGCTCGGGTACACCATATATTTT.

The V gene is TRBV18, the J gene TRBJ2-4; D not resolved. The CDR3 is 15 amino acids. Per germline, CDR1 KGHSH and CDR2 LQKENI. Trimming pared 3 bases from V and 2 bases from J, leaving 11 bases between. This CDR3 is CASSPSSESKNIQYF. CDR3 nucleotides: TGTGCCAGCTCACCCTCCAGTGAATCCAAAAACATTCAGTACTTC.

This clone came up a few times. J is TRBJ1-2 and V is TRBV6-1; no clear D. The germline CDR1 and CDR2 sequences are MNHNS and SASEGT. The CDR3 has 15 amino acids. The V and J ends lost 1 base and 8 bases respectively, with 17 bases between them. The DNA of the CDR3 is TGTGCCAGCAGTGAAGGAGATTGGGCCCCCCGAGGCTACACCTTC. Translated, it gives CASSEGDWAPRGYTF.

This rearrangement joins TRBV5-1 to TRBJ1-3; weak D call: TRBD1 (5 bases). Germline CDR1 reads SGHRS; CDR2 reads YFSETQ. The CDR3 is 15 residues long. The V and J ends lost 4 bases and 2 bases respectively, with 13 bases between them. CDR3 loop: CASSTGHLTGNTIYF. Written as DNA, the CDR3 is TGCGCCAGCAGCACTGGACATTTAACTGGAAACACCATATATTTT.

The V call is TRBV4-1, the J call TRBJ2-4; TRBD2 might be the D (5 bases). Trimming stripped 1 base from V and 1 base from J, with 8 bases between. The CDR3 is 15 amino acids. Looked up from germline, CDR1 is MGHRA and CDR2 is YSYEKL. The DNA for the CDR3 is TGCGCCAGCAGCCAAGCGGGATCGGCCAAAAACATTCAGTACTTC. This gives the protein CASSQAGSAKNIQYF.

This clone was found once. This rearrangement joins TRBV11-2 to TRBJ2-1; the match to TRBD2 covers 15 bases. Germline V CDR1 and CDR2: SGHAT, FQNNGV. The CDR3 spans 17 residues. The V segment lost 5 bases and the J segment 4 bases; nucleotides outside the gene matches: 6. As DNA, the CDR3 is TGTGCCAGCAGCCTAGGGACTAGCGGGAGGAGTTACAATGAGCAGTTCTTC. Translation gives CASSLGTSGRSYNEQFF.

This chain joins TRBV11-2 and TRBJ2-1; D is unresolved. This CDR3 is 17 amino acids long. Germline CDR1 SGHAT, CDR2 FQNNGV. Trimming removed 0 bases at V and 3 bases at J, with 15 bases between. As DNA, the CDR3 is TGTGCCAGCAGCTTAGATGTGGTATTAGCTTTCTACAATGAGCAGTTCTTC. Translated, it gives CASSLDVVLAFYNEQFF.

The CDR3 DNA follows: TGTGCCAGCAGCCCGACAGGGGGCTCCACTGAAGCTTTCTTT. Translating gives CASSPTGGSTEAFF. V is TRBV5-4 and J is TRBJ1-1; TRBD1 matches 10 bases. The V segment lost 4 bases and the J segment 4 bases; nucleotides outside the gene matches: 4. The CDR3 sequence is 14 residues long. CDR1 and CDR2 from the germline V gene are SGHNT and YYREEE (reference sequence).

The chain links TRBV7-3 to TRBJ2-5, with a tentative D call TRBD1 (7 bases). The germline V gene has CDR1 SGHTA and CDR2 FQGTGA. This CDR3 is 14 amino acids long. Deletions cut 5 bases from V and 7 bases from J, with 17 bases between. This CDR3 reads CASSPRQGLGTQYF. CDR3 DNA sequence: TGTGCCAGCAGCCCCCGACAGGGACTGGGGACCCAGTACTTC.

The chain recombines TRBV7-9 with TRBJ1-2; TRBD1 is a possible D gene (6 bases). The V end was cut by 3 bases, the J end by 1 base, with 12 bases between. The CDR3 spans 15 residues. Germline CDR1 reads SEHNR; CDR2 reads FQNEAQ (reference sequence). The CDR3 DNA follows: TGTGCCAGCAGCTTTAGGGGGGGCAGTAACTATGGCTACACCTTC. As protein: CASSFRGGSNYGYTF.

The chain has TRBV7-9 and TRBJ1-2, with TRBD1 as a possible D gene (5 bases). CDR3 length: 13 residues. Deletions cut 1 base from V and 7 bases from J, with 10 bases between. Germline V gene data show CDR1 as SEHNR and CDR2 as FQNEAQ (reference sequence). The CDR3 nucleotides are TGTGCCAGCAGCTTAGGGGCAGACAGTGGCTACACCTTC. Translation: CASSLGADSGYTF. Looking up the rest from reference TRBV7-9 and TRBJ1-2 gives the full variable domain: DTGVSQNPRHKITKRGQNVTFRCDPISEHNRLYWYRQTLGQGPEFLTYFQNEAQLEKSRLLSDRFSAERPKGSFSTLEIQRTEQGDSAMYLCASSLGADSGYTFGSGTRLTVV.

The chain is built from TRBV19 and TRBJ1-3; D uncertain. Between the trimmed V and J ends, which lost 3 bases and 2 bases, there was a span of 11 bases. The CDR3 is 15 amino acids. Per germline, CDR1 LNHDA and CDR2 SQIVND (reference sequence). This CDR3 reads CASSIWSGAGNTIYF. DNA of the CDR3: TGTGCCAGTAGTATTTGGTCGGGTGCTGGAAACACCATATATTTT.

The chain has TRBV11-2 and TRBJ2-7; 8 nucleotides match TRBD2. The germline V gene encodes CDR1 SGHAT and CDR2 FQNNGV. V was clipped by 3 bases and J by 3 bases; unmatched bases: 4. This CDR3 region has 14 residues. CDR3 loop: CASSLGSGDYEQYF. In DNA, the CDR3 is TGTGCCAGCAGCTTGGGTAGCGGGGACTACGAGCAGTACTTC.

CDR3 sequence reads: CASSFLPGQGVVEQYF. In DNA, the CDR3 is TGTGCCAGCAGCTTCCTTCCGGGACAGGGCGTTGTCGAGCAGTACTTC. The J gene is TRBJ2-7, the V gene TRBV7-8; TRBD1 matches at 9 bases. Trimming at V came to 3 bases and at J to 6 bases, leaving 12 bases not matched to a gene. The CDR3 runs to 16 residues. Per germline, CDR1 SGHVS and CDR2 FQNEAQ.

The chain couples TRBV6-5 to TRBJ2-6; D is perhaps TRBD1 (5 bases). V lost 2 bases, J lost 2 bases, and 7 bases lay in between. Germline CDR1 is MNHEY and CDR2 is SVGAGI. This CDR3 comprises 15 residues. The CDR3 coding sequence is TGTGCCAGCAGTTACGTGGGGCCTGGGGCCAACGTCCTGACTTTC. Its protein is CASSYVGPGANVLTF.